What follows describes a single TCR beta chain. This specimen belongs to a study of cytomegalovirus exposure and HLA in healthy donors. Across the whole study: The 120 validation repertoires were reported in a later analysis to have been generated on the same platform as the approximately 600 first-cohort repertoires.

The CDR3 has 16 amino acids. Germline-derived CDR1 and CDR2 are SGHDT and YYEEEE. Trimming left V 0 bases short and J 1 base short, with 12 bases between. The donors formed part of the approximately 110-subject validation cohort, distinct from the roughly 700-subject first cohort. Sequencing used immunoSEQ multiplex PCR; TCRdb keeps in-frame clones, though not all of them. The sample records about 240,000 clones, more than 75% being singletons. This chain links TRBV5-6 with TRBJ2-3; D perhaps matches TRBD1 (5 bases). The TCR originated in a woman aged 25 to 39 in good health and CMV-seropositive. What was sequenced was PBMCs. The CDR3 nucleotides are TGTGCCAGCAGCTTGGCGCCCTTCAGGGGCACAGATACGCAGTATTTT. Translation: CASSLAPFRGTDTQYF.